One and the same sample provided the 21 T cell receptor beta chains below, sequenced in a study of Graves' ophthalmopathy and Graves' hyperthyroidism. TCR beta CDR3 regions were amplified from RNA transcripts. The library came from an HTBI-primed first-round RT-PCR and a second-round multiplex PCR. TCRdb recomputed calls from the multiplex PCR reads with MiXCR, one row per CDR3 protein. The sample holds 650,000 to 800,000 distinct CDR3 sequences; 35% to 50% are singletons and the top ten take more than 2.5%. The sample comprised peripheral blood. These receptors were taken from an adult man with Graves' ophthalmopathy.

This clonotype has at least ten counts. The chain combines TRBV9 with TRBJ2-6; tentative D call: TRBD2 (7 bases). The V gene lost 3 bases and the J gene lost 2 bases, with 18 bases spanning the gap. This CDR3 is built from 18 residues. Looked up from germline, CDR1 is SGDLS and CDR2 is YYNGEE. As DNA, the CDR3 is TGTGCCAGCAGCGCCGATCAGAGGGGGGGCGCTGGGGCCAACGTCCTGACTTTC. Protein product: CASSADQRGGAGANVLTF.

CDR3 DNA: TGTGCCAGTAGTCCGACAGGGTCTAGCGGGAGGTACGAGCAGTACTTC. It is translated as CASSPTGSSGRYEQYF. This chain uses TRBV19 with TRBJ2-7, with 11 bases that match TRBD2. The germline gives CDR1 LNHDA, CDR2 SQIVND (reference sequence). The CDR3 extends over 16 amino acids. Germline trimming cut 5 bases from V and 4 bases from J; bases unmatched to any gene: 10.

At least ten counts were recorded for this clonotype. The chain is built from TRBV2 and TRBJ2-2; 9 nucleotides line up with TRBD2. In germline, CDR1 is SNHLY, CDR2 FYNNEI. CDR3 length: 16 amino acids. The trim removed 6 bases at V and 5 bases at J, leaving 10 bases unmatched. CDR3 in amino acids: CASSFLAGRFTGELFF. Here the CDR3 DNA reads TGTGCCAGCAGCTTTCTAGCGGGACGGTTTACCGGGGAGCTGTTTTTT.

This clonotype was counted a few times. The chain uses TRBV5-1 and TRBJ1-1; tentatively, D is TRBD1 (6 bases). The CDR3 totals 16 residues. V lost 0 bases and J lost 7, with 19 bases in between. The germline V gene encodes CDR1 SGHRS and CDR2 YFSETQ. The DNA for the CDR3 is TGCGCCAGCAGCTTGGACAGGGCCGCCTTGGGGGGTGAAGCTTTCTTT. This sequence encodes CASSLDRAALGGEAFF. Drawing the rest from reference TRBV5-1 and TRBJ1-1, the complete variable domain is KAGVTQTPRYLIKTRGQQVTLSCSPISGHRSVSWYQQTPGQGLQFLFEYFSETQRNKGNFPGRFSGRQFSNSRSEMNVSTLELGDSALYLCASSLDRAALGGEAFFGQGTRLTVV.

In its sample, this clonotype was seen many times. The CDR3: CASRTVSGNTIYF. CDR3 bases: TGTGCCAGTAGGACAGTCTCTGGAAACACCATATATTTT. This rearrangement joins TRBV19 to TRBJ1-3; D is possibly TRBD1 (5 bases). V was pared by 6 bases and J by 0 bases, with 6 bases between. Germline V gene data show CDR1 as LNHDA and CDR2 as SQIVND (reference sequence). This CDR3 has 13 residues.

The chain is built from TRBV10-3 and TRBJ1-6, with D hard to call. Trimming removed 0 bases at V and 7 bases at J, with 7 bases between. Germline values: CDR1 ENHRY, CDR2 SYGVKD. This CDR3 is 14 amino acids long. The CDR3 nucleotides are TGTGCCATCAGTGAGTCGACAACAAATTCACCCCTCCACTTT. Its translation is CAISESTTNSPLHF.

The sample holds many counts of this clonotype. V usage is TRBV13 and J usage is TRBJ2-7; D call uncertain. Germline V CDR1 and CDR2: PRHDT, FYEKMQ (reference sequence). The CDR3 spans 14 residues. The germline V and J ends were trimmed by 3 bases and 1 base, with 10 bases remaining between them. The CDR3 DNA sequence: TGTGCCAGCAGCTTCGCACGGCCGTCCTACGAGCAGTACTTC. Its protein product is CASSFARPSYEQYF.

This clonotype was seen at least ten times. The chain uses TRBV20-1 and TRBJ1-2; D may be TRBD1 (5 bases). The CDR3 sequence is 13 residues long. Germline V gene data show CDR1 as DFQATT and CDR2 as SNEGSKA (reference sequence). Trimming cost V 6 bases and J 6 bases, with 17 bases left between them. The DNA of the CDR3 is TGCAGTGCCCTCGGCCTGGCAGGGAATGGCTACACCTTC. Translated: CSALGLAGNGYTF.

The chain links TRBV12-3 or TRBV12-4 to TRBJ2-3; 8 nucleotides agree with TRBD1. Losses at the gene ends were 5 bases for V and 4 bases for J; bases not matched to a gene: 5. This CDR3 contains 14 residues. As DNA, the CDR3 is TGTGCCAGCAGTCCAGAGACAGGGGCAGATACGCAGTATTTT. This sequence encodes CASSPETGADTQYF.

This clonotype appeared a single time. J is TRBJ2-3 and V is TRBV7-2; perhaps TRBD2 as D (6 bases). This CDR3 spans 14 amino acids. Germline CDR1 reads SGHTA; CDR2 reads FQGNSA. Deletions cut 7 bases from V and 4 bases from J, with 15 bases between. CDR3 residues: CASTIGRSADTQYF. CDR3 nucleotide sequence: TGTGCCAGCACCATTGGGAGGAGTGCAGATACGCAGTATTTT.

About this clonotype itself: Being one base from a much bigger clone, this may be a read error. J is TRBJ1-1 and V is TRBV7-9; possible D gene TRBD1, 5 bases. This CDR3 comprises 17 residues. Per germline, CDR1 SEHNR and CDR2 FQNEAQ (reference sequence). The CDR3: CASSLSRAQFRNTDAFF. In DNA, the CDR3 is TGTGCCAGCAGCTTGAGCAGGGCCCAGTTTCGGAACACTGATGCTTTCTTT.

This clonotype was seen ten or more times. The chain employs TRBV2 and TRBJ1-1, with a possible D match to TRBD1 (6 bases). This CDR3 is built from 13 residues. CDR1 SNHLY and CDR2 FYNNEI come from the germline V gene. The V gene lost 7 bases and the J gene lost 2 bases, with 11 bases spanning the gap. The CDR3 reads CASNGGLNTEAFF. In DNA form, the CDR3 reads TGTGCCAGCAATGGGGGGCTCAACACTGAAGCTTTCTTT.

This clonotype showed up many times. This sequence joins TRBV7-9 and TRBJ2-6, with TRBD1 matching over 9 bases. J gave up 1 base and V 6 bases, and 1 base lay outside the gene matches. The CDR3 loop spans 15 amino acids. The germline V gene has CDR1 SEHNR and CDR2 FQNEAQ (reference sequence). This chain's CDR3 is CASRTGGSGANVLTF. The CDR3 nucleotides read TGTGCCAGCAGGACAGGGGGATCTGGGGCCAACGTCCTGACTTTC.

Worth noting for this clonotype: A junction boundary mismatches the germline segment, possibly from a read error. The rearrangement uses TRBV15 and TRBJ1-4; D is uncertain. CDR3 length equals 14 residues. Germline V gives CDR1 LNHNV, CDR2 YYDKDF (reference sequence). The CDR3 protein is CATSSIRVGEKLLF. CDR3 nucleotides: TGTGCCACCAGCAGTATCCGGGTGGGAGAAAAACTGCTTTTT.

This clonotype was counted many times. The V call is TRBV2, the J call TRBJ2-2; D may be TRBD2 (5 bases). The germline V gene has CDR1 SNHLY and CDR2 FYNNEI. The CDR3 is made up of 15 amino acids. The V gene lost 6 bases and the J gene lost 5 bases, with 16 bases spanning the gap. The CDR3 region is CASRLGALATGELFF. The DNA of the CDR3 is TGTGCCAGCAGGTTGGGTGCTCTAGCAACCGGGGAGCTGTTTTTT. Together with reference TRBV2 and TRBJ2-2, the CDR3 gives the full variable domain: EPEVTQTPSHQVTQMGQEVILRCVPISNHLYFYWYRQILGQKVEFLVSFYNNEISEKSEIFDDQFSVERPDGSNFTLKIRSTKLEDSAMYFCASRLGALATGELFFGEGSRLTVL.

This clonotype was picked up a small number of times. The gene calls are TRBV6-4 and TRBJ1-5; 7 bases are shared with TRBD1. In germline, CDR1 is MRHNA, CDR2 SNTAGT. The CDR3 runs to 18 residues. V was pared by 6 bases and J by 0 bases, with 14 bases of the junction left unmatched. The CDR3: CASRPARTGGHSNQPQHF. The CDR3 DNA reads as TGTGCCAGCAGGCCCGCCCGGACAGGAGGACATAGCAATCAGCCCCAGCATTTT.

The rearrangement joins TRBV29-1 to TRBJ1-2; 10 bases align to TRBD1. Trimming took 3 bases from V and 4 from J; bases not matched to a gene: 5. Germline V gene lookup returns CDR1 SQVTM and CDR2 ANQGSEA. The CDR3 is made up of 14 amino acids. DNA for the CDR3: TGCAGCGTTGACGGGACAGGGGTAAGCTATGGCTACACCTTC. This gives the protein CSVDGTGVSYGYTF.

Concerning this clonotype itself: A much larger clone differs by one base, so this may be a read error. The rearrangement uses TRBV7-9 and TRBJ1-2, with D maybe TRBD1 (5 bases). Germline CDR1 reads SEHNR; CDR2 reads FQNEAQ (reference sequence). The CDR3 has 15 amino acids. Trimming left V 5 bases short and J 0 bases short, with 13 bases between. The CDR3 spells CASSPGTETNYGYTF. The CDR3 DNA reads as TGTGCCAGCAGCCCCGGGACGGAAACTAACTATGGCTACACCTTC.

This clonotype was seen only a few times. This chain connects TRBV20-1 to TRBJ1-1; 7 nucleotides agree with TRBD1. The V gene's germline CDR1 is DFQATT and CDR2 SNEGSKA (reference sequence). The CDR3 has 13 amino acids. V trimming: 3 bases; J trimming: 6 bases; junction bases outside the gene matches: 7. For the CDR3, the DNA is TGCAGTGCTAGGACGACAGGGATCCCTGAAGCTTTCTTT. Translation: CSARTTGIPEAFF.

This clonotype was found many times. The V and J genes are TRBV20-1 and TRBJ2-7; D gene unclear. Trimming cost V 3 bases and J 2 bases, with 5 bases left between them. CDR3 size: 11 residues. Germline loops: CDR1 DFQATT, CDR2 SNEGSKA (reference sequence). This CDR3 is CSASPAYEQYF. The CDR3 DNA follows: TGCAGTGCTAGCCCAGCCTACGAGCAGTACTTC.

About this clonotype: Sequence at one end of the junction differs from germline and may be a read error. The rearrangement joins TRBV19 to TRBJ2-6; TRBD1 aligns across 11 bases. Germline lookup yields CDR1 LNHDA and CDR2 SQIVND (reference sequence). The CDR3 covers 13 residues. The CDR3 sequence is CASRGQGDNVLTF. The CDR3 DNA reads TGTGCCAGTAGGGGACAGGGGGACAACGTCCTGACTTTC.